A single sample is the source of the 28 T cell receptor beta chains below, sequenced in a study of shared clonotypes between healthy human individuals. Generated by immunoSEQ multiplex PCR, the TCRdb table keeps only in-frame clones and is missing some. The sample has about 2.4 million clones, 85% to 95% seen once; the top ten hold over 0.12%. Sequencing was done on a sample of naive CD4+ T cells sorted from blood. The subset denotes: CD45RA+ positively selected. The receptors were gathered from a man between 18 and 29 years old in good health.

V gene TRBV10-2 combines with J gene TRBJ1-1; D unresolved. Trimming took off 5 bases at V and 0 bases at J, with 4 bases between the two ends. This CDR3 has 12 amino acids. From germline, CDR1 is WSHSY and CDR2 SAAADI. This CDR3 is CASSRVNTEAFF. CDR3 sequence (DNA): TGCGCCAGCAGTAGGGTGAACACTGAAGCTTTCTTT.

J is TRBJ2-2 and V is TRBV2; D may be TRBD1 (6 bases). The germline V gene has CDR1 SNHLY and CDR2 FYNNEI. Trimming took 6 bases from V and 4 from J, leaving 12 bases between them. CDR3 length equals 14 residues. The CDR3 DNA sequence: TGTGCCAGCAGACAGGGAATGAGCACCGGGGAGCTGTTTTTT. Translating it yields CASRQGMSTGELFF.

The CDR3 region is CASSLREEGAPLHF. The CDR3 DNA sequence: TGTGCCAGCAGCTTAAGAGAGGAAGGGGCACCCCTCCACTTT. The rearrangement uses TRBV5-6 and TRBJ1-6; tentative D call: TRBD1 (5 bases). The CDR3 contains 14 residues. Per germline, CDR1 SGHDT and CDR2 YYEEEE. The germline V and J ends were trimmed by 2 bases and 11 bases, with 14 bases remaining between them.

V usage is TRBV29-1 and J usage is TRBJ1-2; 12 positions match TRBD1. V was pared by 4 bases and J by 3 bases, with 3 bases of the junction left unmatched. This CDR3 region has 14 residues. Germline V gives CDR1 SQVTM, CDR2 ANQGSEA. The CDR3 sequence is CSVGGQGAHYGYTF. CDR3 nucleotide sequence: TGCAGCGTTGGGGGACAGGGGGCCCACTATGGCTACACCTTC.

V usage is TRBV28 and J usage is TRBJ2-1, with TRBD2 matching over 10 bases. Germline-derived CDR1 and CDR2 are MDHEN and SYDVKM. The length of the CDR3 is 16 residues. J lost 6 bases, V lost 3 bases, and 8 bases had no gene match. CDR3: CASSFTSSGGLNEQFF. Written as DNA, the CDR3 is TGTGCCAGCAGTTTCACCTCTAGCGGGGGTCTCAATGAGCAGTTCTTC.

Here the CDR3 DNA reads TGTGCCAGAAGCTTGTGCAGGGGCTATGGCTACACCTTC. Amino acid sequence: CARSLCRGYGYTF. The genes are TRBV5-3 and TRBJ1-2, with D possibly being TRBD1 (6 bases). TRBV5-3 is filed as an ORF, its function uncertain. V was clipped by 1 base and J by 4 bases, with 8 bases between them. The CDR3 loop spans 13 amino acids.

The chain is built from TRBV28 and TRBJ2-7; 9 positions agree with TRBD1. Trimming took 0 bases from V and 3 from J; bases not matched to a gene: 9. CDR3 length: 17 residues. Germline CDR1 reads MDHEN; CDR2 reads SYDVKM. CDR3 in amino acids: CASSLWSTGGDIYEQYF. CDR3 DNA sequence: TGTGCCAGCAGTTTATGGTCAACAGGGGGCGATATCTACGAGCAGTACTTC.

The CDR3 region is CASSIKAGADTQYF. CDR3 nucleotide sequence: TGTGCCAGTAGTATTAAGGCGGGAGCAGATACGCAGTATTTT. V and J are TRBV19 and TRBJ2-3; TRBD2 aligns across 7 bases. V lost 3 bases, J lost 4 bases, and 4 bases stayed unmatched. This CDR3 is built from 14 residues. Germline-derived CDR1 and CDR2 are LNHDA and SQIVND (reference sequence).

This sequence joins TRBV29-1 and TRBJ2-3; D might be TRBD1 or TRBD2, each matching 5 bases. V lost 6 bases and J lost 3, with 16 bases in between. Germline loops: CDR1 SQVTM, CDR2 ANQGSEA. The CDR3 extends over 14 amino acids. This CDR3 reads CSVQPGARTDTQYF. The DNA of the CDR3 is TGCAGCGTCCAACCCGGGGCTAGGACAGATACGCAGTATTTT.

Regarding this clone: The sample holds other DNA sequences that translate to the same CDR3. This chain links TRBV5-1 with TRBJ2-7; 8 nucleotides agree with TRBD1. This CDR3 comprises 12 residues. After removal of 2 bases from V and 5 bases from J, the junction contained 0 bases not matched to a gene. Germline V lookup: CDR1 SGHRS, CDR2 YFSETQ. CDR3: CASSLQGDEQYF. Written as DNA, the CDR3 is TGCGCCAGCAGCTTACAGGGGGACGAGCAGTACTTC.

The rearrangement joins TRBV5-1 to TRBJ2-1; TRBD2 agrees at 8 bases. Germline CDR1 and CDR2: SGHRS and YFSETQ. The trim removed 3 bases at V and 3 bases at J, leaving 5 bases unmatched. This CDR3 region has 15 residues. CDR3 sequence (DNA): TGCGCCAGCAGCTCAGCGGGAGCGCTCTACAATGAGCAGTTCTTC. Residues: CASSSAGALYNEQFF.

V is TRBV5-1 and J is TRBJ2-1, with 7 positions matching TRBD2. Germline V gene data show CDR1 as SGHRS and CDR2 as YFSETQ. The ends lost 2 bases at V and 9 bases at J; junction bases unmatched: 5. The CDR3 spans 13 residues. The CDR3 DNA reads as TGCGCCAGCAGCTTAGGACTAGTAATTGAGCAGTTCTTC. It specifies CASSLGLVIEQFF.

This clone was found a few times. The CDR3 sequence: CASNCRWDSGNTIYF. CDR3 bases: TGTGCCAGCAACTGTAGGTGGGACTCTGGAAACACCATATATTTT. This chain connects TRBV21-1 to TRBJ1-3. TRBV21-1 is given as a pseudogene. CDR3 length: 15 residues.

The chain combines TRBV7-2 with TRBJ1-2; 9 bases are a match to TRBD1. Germline V gene lookup returns CDR1 SGHTA and CDR2 FQGNSA. J was trimmed by 4 bases and V by 6 bases; bases with no gene match: 9. CDR3 length: 15 amino acids. CDR3 residues: CASREQGAPSYGYTF. The CDR3 DNA follows: TGTGCCAGCAGAGAACAGGGGGCGCCGAGCTATGGCTACACCTTC.

The CDR3 loop is CASSPSSSQETQYF. DNA of the CDR3: TGTGCCAGCAGCCCCTCTAGCTCCCAAGAGACCCAGTACTTC. This chain uses TRBV5-6 with TRBJ2-5, with D maybe TRBD2 (5 bases). Between the trimmed V and J ends, which lost 4 bases and 1 base, there was a span of 11 bases. The germline V gene has CDR1 SGHDT and CDR2 YYEEEE. The CDR3 covers 14 residues.

The chain links TRBV10-3 to TRBJ2-2; TRBD1 matches 11 bases. The CDR3 runs to 17 residues. V shed 5 bases, J shed 2 bases, and the junction held 7 bases outside the gene matches. From germline, CDR1 is ENHRY and CDR2 SYGVKD. The CDR3 spells CAISSGTGGFNTGELFF. CDR3 coding DNA: TGTGCCATCAGTTCCGGGACAGGGGGGTTCAACACCGGGGAGCTGTTTTTT.

CDR3: CASSPSGGFAEAFF. CDR3 in DNA: TGCGCCAGCAGCCCGTCCGGGGGGTTCGCTGAAGCTTTCTTT. The V and J genes are TRBV5-1 and TRBJ1-1; possibly TRBD1 for D (5 bases). Trimming removed 4 bases from V and 6 bases from J, with 16 bases in between. Per the germline V gene, CDR1 is SGHRS and CDR2 is YFSETQ. This CDR3 is built from 14 residues.

The chain is built from TRBV6-6 and TRBJ1-1; D unresolved. V gave up 7 bases and J gave up 1 base, with 13 bases separating them. CDR1 MNHNY and CDR2 SVGAGI come from the germline V gene (reference sequence). The CDR3 has 14 amino acids. CDR3 protein: CASTWGTANTEAFF. As DNA, the CDR3 is TGTGCCAGCACCTGGGGAACGGCGAACACTGAAGCTTTCTTT.

The chain links TRBV11-2 to TRBJ2-1, with D perhaps matching TRBD1 (5 bases). CDR3 size: 17 residues. Trimming left V 1 base short and J 0 bases short, with 13 bases between. CDR1 is SGHAT, CDR2 FQNNGV, per germline. CDR3 region: CASSLAGWFSSYNEQFF. CDR3 bases: TGTGCCAGCAGCTTAGCAGGGTGGTTTAGCTCCTACAATGAGCAGTTCTTC.

The chain employs TRBV2 and TRBJ2-1, with TRBD1 identical over 9 bases. With 7 bases clipped from V and 7 bases from J, the junction kept 8 bases outside the gene matches. Germline values: CDR1 SNHLY, CDR2 FYNNEI. There are 14 residues in the CDR3. The CDR3 region has the DNA TGTGCCAGCATTCCGGGACAGGGACTTAATGAGCAGTTCTTC. Protein: CASIPGQGLNEQFF. The full variable domain, completed using reference TRBV2 and TRBJ2-1, is EPEVTQTPSHQVTQMGQEVILRCVPISNHLYFYWYRQILGQKVEFLVSFYNNEISEKSEIFDDQFSVERPDGSNFTLKIRSTKLEDSAMYFCASIPGQGLNEQFFGPGTRLTVL.

This clone was picked up one time. The genes are TRBV19 and TRBJ1-2; 7 bases line up with TRBD1. V lost 5 bases and J lost 7; bases outside the gene matches: 10. CDR3 size: 14 residues. Germline V gives CDR1 LNHDA, CDR2 SQIVND (reference sequence). The CDR3 spells CASSVTGVIRGYTF. The CDR3 nucleotides read TGTGCCAGTAGTGTCACAGGGGTAATACGTGGCTACACCTTC.

The CDR3, as DNA: TGTGCCAGCAGTTACTGGTCCTCACAGGGTCGGTACGAGCAGTACTTC. Its protein is CASSYWSSQGRYEQYF. The J gene is TRBJ2-7, the V gene TRBV6-5; D might be TRBD1 (6 bases). With 1 base removed from V and 4 bases from J, the gap between germline ends came to 17 bases. The length of the CDR3 is 16 residues. Germline V CDR1 and CDR2: MNHEY, SVGAGI.

The chain uses TRBV2 and TRBJ1-6; TRBD1 might be the D (5 bases). Looked up from germline, CDR1 is SNHLY and CDR2 is FYNNEI. This CDR3 comprises 12 residues. Trimming pared 7 bases from V and 7 bases from J, leaving 8 bases between. The CDR3, as DNA: TGTGCCAGCACCCAGGGCAATTCACCCCTCCACTTT. Protein sequence: CASTQGNSPLHF.

This chain joins TRBV7-2 and TRBJ2-2, with 13 bases fitting TRBD2. Germline assignment: CDR1 SGHTA and CDR2 FQGNSA. The junction had 6 bases not matched to a gene; V was cut back by 5 bases and J by 6 bases. This CDR3 is 16 amino acids long. The CDR3 is CASSGTSGGAAGELFF. The CDR3 coding sequence is TGTGCCAGCAGCGGTACTAGCGGGGGGGCCGCCGGGGAGCTGTTTTTT.

V and J are TRBV6-5 and TRBJ2-3; D perhaps matches TRBD2 (5 bases). CDR3 length equals 16 residues. Germline V lookup: CDR1 MNHEY, CDR2 SVGAGI. The V and J ends lost 2 bases and 2 bases respectively, with 14 bases between them. The chain's CDR3 is CASSYLTGISTDTQYF. The CDR3 nucleotides read TGTGCCAGCAGTTACCTCACGGGGATCTCCACAGATACGCAGTATTTT.

The count of this clone is one. This sequence joins TRBV10-3 and TRBJ1-1, with D hard to call. CDR1 and CDR2 from the germline V gene are ENHRY and SYGVKD. The CDR3 is made up of 14 amino acids. V was pared by 2 bases and J by 4 bases, with 11 bases between. CDR3: CAISEAPEGTEAFF. The CDR3 region has the DNA TGTGCCATCAGTGAGGCCCCGGAGGGCACTGAAGCTTTCTTT.

The DNA of the CDR3 is TGTGCCAGCAGCTTAGCGAGGGGACAGGGGGAGTATGGCTACACCTTC. Translating gives CASSLARGQGEYGYTF. The chain joins TRBV7-2 to TRBJ1-2; 11 bases line up with TRBD1. Germline trimming cut 0 bases from V and 5 bases from J; bases unmatched to any gene: 5. Looked up from germline, CDR1 is SGHTA and CDR2 is FQGNSA. CDR3 length: 16 amino acids.

This chain links TRBV6-1 with TRBJ2-5; either TRBD1 or TRBD2 may fit D (6 bases each). This CDR3 is built from 14 residues. Trimming left V 6 bases short and J 1 base short, with 12 bases between. Germline V CDR1 and CDR2: MNHNS, SASEGT. The CDR3 is CASRDRGAQETQYF. The CDR3 coding sequence is TGTGCCAGCAGAGATAGGGGGGCCCAAGAGACCCAGTACTTC.